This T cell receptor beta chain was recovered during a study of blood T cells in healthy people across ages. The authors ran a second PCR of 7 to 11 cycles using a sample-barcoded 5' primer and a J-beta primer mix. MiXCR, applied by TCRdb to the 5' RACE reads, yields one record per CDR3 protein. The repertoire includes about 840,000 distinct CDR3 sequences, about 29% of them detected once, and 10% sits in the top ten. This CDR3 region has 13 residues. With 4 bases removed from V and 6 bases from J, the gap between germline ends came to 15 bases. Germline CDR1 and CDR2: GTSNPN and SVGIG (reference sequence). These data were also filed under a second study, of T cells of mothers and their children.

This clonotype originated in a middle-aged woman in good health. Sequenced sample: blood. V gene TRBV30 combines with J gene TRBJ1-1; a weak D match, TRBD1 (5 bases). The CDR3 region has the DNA TGTGCCTGGACTCAGGGATATACCGCTGAAGCTTTCTTT. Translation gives CAWTQGYTAEAFF.